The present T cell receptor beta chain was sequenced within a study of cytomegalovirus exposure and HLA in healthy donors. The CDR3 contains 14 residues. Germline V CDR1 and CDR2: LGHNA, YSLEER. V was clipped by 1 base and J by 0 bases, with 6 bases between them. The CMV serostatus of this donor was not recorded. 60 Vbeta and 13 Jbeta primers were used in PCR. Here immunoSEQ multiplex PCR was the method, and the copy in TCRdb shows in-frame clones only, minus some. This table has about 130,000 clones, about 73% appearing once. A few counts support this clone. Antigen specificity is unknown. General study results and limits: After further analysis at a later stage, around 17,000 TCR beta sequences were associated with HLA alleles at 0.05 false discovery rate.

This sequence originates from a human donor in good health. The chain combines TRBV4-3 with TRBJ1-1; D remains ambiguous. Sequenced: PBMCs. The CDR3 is CASSQGRVNTEAFF. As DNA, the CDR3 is TGCGCCAGCAGCCAAGGGAGAGTGAACACTGAAGCTTTCTTT.